The 5 T cell receptor beta chains listed next were all sequenced from one sample in a study of blood T cell repertoires in COVID-19. Here immunoSEQ multiplex PCR was the method, and the copy in TCRdb shows in-frame clones only, minus some. The repertoire includes about 440,000 clones, 70% to 90% of them detected once, and roughly 2% sits in the top ten. The sample comprised PBMCs or T cells enriched from blood (not recorded which). Receptors were obtained from a woman aged 18-29 years with acute COVID-19.

This clone came up many times. The chain links TRBV6-5 to TRBJ1-1; weak D call: TRBD1 (6 bases). The CDR3 runs to 12 residues. V lost 6 bases to trimming and J lost 7 bases, with 12 bases between them. Germline V gene sequence: CDR1 MNHEY, CDR2 SVGAGI. CDR3 protein: CASRGIGGEAFF. The CDR3 nucleotides read TGTGCCAGCAGGGGCATAGGGGGTGAAGCTTTCTTT.

The rearrangement joins TRBV10-3 to TRBJ2-7, with D unresolved. From germline, CDR1 is ENHRY and CDR2 SYGVKD. This CDR3 spans 14 amino acids. Between the trimmed V and J ends, which lost 2 bases and 2 bases, there was a span of 10 bases. The CDR3 region is CAISEARFPYEQYF. CDR3 nucleotide sequence: TGTGCCATCAGTGAGGCCAGGTTCCCCTACGAGCAGTACTTC.

This rearrangement joins TRBV27 to TRBJ2-1, with 8 bases fitting TRBD1. The trim removed 6 bases at V and 7 bases at J, leaving 11 bases unmatched. Germline V gene data show CDR1 as MNHEY and CDR2 as SMNVEV (reference sequence). The length of the CDR3 is 15 residues. CDR3 DNA: TGTGCCAGCAGCCCGACAGGGGTCCTCGCAAATGAGCAGTTCTTC. Translation: CASSPTGVLANEQFF.

CDR3 in amino acids: CASSRTSGGNEQFF. The CDR3 DNA sequence: TGTGCCAGCAGTCGGACTAGCGGGGGTAATGAGCAGTTCTTC. The gene calls are TRBV13 and TRBJ2-1; 13 nucleotides line up with TRBD2. The CDR3 is 14 amino acids. Trimming removed 6 bases from V and 7 bases from J; junction bases left unmatched: 3. Germline V gene sequence: CDR1 PRHDT, CDR2 FYEKMQ (reference sequence).

The chain employs TRBV5-8 and TRBJ1-5; D ambiguous. The CDR3 spans 15 residues. Trimming removed 5 bases from V and 0 bases from J, with 12 bases in between. The germline CDR1 and CDR2 sequences are SGHTS and YDEGEE. CDR3 bases: TGTGCCAGCAGGTCCGGGGTTTCTAGCAATCAGCCCCAGCATTTT. This translates into CASRSGVSSNQPQHF.